This TCR beta chain derives from a study of T cell responses to AZD1222 COVID-19 vaccine. The study's findings and limits: There were mostly white British donors and more females than males, and clonal diversity was possibly underestimated.

As to this clone: Its antigen is currently unknown.

The V segment lost 6 bases and the J segment 6 bases; nucleotides outside the gene matches: 6. The CDR3 contains 14 residues. Germline V gene lookup returns CDR1 KGHSH and CDR2 LQKENI. Sequencing was performed with immunoSEQ multiplex PCR; in TCRdb, only in-frame clones are kept and a portion is missing. Found here are 100,000 to 120,000 clones, 94% of them singletons; the top ten hold roughly 3.1%. This sequence was found in an adult who received the AZD1222 COVID-19 vaccine. J is TRBJ1-5 and V is TRBV18; TRBD1 matches at 9 bases. The specimen was peripheral blood, collected 28 days after the second AZD1222 dose. DNA of the CDR3: TGTGCCAGCTCCCCGGACAGGGGAGGTCAGCCCCAGCATTTT. Translated, it gives CASSPDRGGQPQHF.